Listed here is a single TCR beta chain. This sample was taken from a study of blood T cell repertoires in COVID-19. This CDR3 contains 15 residues. Trimming left V 2 bases short and J 2 bases short, with 9 bases between. CDR1 and CDR2 from the germline V gene are SGHDN and FVKESK. Produced via immunoSEQ multiplex PCR; TCRdb's table is partial and in-frame only. The sample comprises about 270,000 clones, 86% of which are singletons, and 2.6% rests with the top ten. Sequencing was carried out using PBMCs or T cells enriched from blood (not recorded which). The V and J genes are TRBV14 and TRBJ1-4; the D is unclear. This clonotype was sampled from a woman aged 18-29 years who had recovered from COVID-19. Written as DNA, the CDR3 is TGTGCCAGCAGCCAAACCTACGGGACTAATGAAAAACTGTTTTTT. It translates to CASSQTYGTNEKLFF.